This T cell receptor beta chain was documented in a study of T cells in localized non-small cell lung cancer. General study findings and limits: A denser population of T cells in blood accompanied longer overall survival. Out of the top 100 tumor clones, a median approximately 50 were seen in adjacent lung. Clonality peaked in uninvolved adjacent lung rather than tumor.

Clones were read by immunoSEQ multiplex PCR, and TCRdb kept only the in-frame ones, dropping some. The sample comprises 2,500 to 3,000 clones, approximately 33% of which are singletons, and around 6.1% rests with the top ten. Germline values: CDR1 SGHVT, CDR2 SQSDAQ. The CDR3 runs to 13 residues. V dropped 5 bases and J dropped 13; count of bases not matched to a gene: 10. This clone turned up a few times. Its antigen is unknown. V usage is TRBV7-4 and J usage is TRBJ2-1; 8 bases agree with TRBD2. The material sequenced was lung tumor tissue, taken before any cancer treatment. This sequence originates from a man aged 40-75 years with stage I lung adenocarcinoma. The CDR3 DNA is TGTGCCAGCAGCCCCCTGGGTAGCGGGACCCAGTTCTTC. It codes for CASSPLGSGTQFF. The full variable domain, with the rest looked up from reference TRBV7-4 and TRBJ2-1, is GAGVSQSPRYKVAKRGRDVALRCDSISGHVTLYWYRQTLGQGSEVLTYSQSDAQRDKSGRPSGRFSAERPERSVSTLKIQRTEQGDSAVYLCASSPLGSGTQFFGPGTRLTVL.